This T cell receptor (beta chain) was captured by sequencing in a study of blood T cells in healthy people across ages. The study's findings and limits: More naive CD4+ cells and higher diversity were found in long-lived than in aged donors. Measured against age, TCR beta diversity per million T cells decreased in a roughly linear manner. Possibly confounding the expanded clonotype changes was the fact that donor CMV status was unknown.

To note about this clonotype: The antigen is not known.

CDR1 and CDR2 from the germline V gene are MNHEY and SVGAGI. With 3 bases clipped from V and 9 bases from J, the junction kept 13 bases outside the gene matches. CDR3 size: 16 residues. Together with a sample-barcoded 5' primer, a J-beta primer mix was included in a second PCR lasting 7 to 11 cycles. Per-sample output comprised a minimum of 2.5 million paired-end reads containing CDR3. TCRdb reprocessed the 5' RACE reads via MiXCR and lists one record per CDR3 protein. The sample includes approximately 1,000,000 distinct CDR3 sequences, more than 35% of them seen just once. The origin of this receptor is a woman aged 60 to 75 in good health. V and J are TRBV6-5 and TRBJ2-4; 8 nucleotides align to TRBD2. Sequencing input: blood. The CDR3 sequence: CASSYYPGGASGIQYF. CDR3 nucleotides: TGTGCCAGCAGTTATTATCCGGGGGGGGCTTCGGGCATTCAGTACTTC.